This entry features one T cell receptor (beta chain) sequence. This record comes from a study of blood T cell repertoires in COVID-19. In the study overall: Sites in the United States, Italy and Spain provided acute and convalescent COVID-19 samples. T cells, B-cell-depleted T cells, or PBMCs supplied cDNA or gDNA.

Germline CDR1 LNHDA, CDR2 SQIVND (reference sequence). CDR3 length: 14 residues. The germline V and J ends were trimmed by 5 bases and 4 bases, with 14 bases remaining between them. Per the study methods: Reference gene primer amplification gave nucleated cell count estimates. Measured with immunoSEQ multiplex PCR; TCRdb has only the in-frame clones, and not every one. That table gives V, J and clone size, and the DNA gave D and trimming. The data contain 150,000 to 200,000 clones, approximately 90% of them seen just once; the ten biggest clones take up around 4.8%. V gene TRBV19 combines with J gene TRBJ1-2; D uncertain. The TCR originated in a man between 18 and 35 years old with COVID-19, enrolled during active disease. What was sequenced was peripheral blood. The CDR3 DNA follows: TGTGCCAGTAGTTTCGCGGGATCCCCCTATGGCTACACCTTC. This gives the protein CASSFAGSPYGYTF.